Presented here are 31 T cell receptor beta chains from one specimen sequenced in a study of beta chain features in type 1 diabetes. Findings and caveats of the study: There was a moderate but significant shortening of TCRB CDR3s in all four CD4+ subsets of Type 1 diabetes patients.

What these receptors recognize is not known. As every portion of the isolated RNA was reverse transcribed, the sequencing read expressed TCRB transcripts. Generated by immunoSEQ multiplex PCR, the TCRdb table keeps only in-frame clones and is missing some. The top ten hold approximately 0.02% of the sample, which has under 300,000 clones, around 14% seen once. The specimen sequenced was naive CD4+ T cells from blood. Receptors were obtained from a man aged 25-45 years with type 1 diabetes.

This sequence joins TRBV18 and TRBJ1-1; 10 nucleotides agree with TRBD1. V lost 3 bases to trimming and J lost 6 bases; unmatched junction nucleotides: 13. This CDR3 is built from 17 residues. Germline V gene data show CDR1 as KGHSH and CDR2 as LQKENI. The CDR3 DNA follows: TGTGCCAGCTCACCTCCCGGGACAGGGGTAAAAGGACCTGAAGCTTTCTTT. Translated, it gives CASSPPGTGVKGPEAFF. Looking up the rest from reference TRBV18 and TRBJ1-1 gives the full variable domain: NAGVMQNPRHLVRRRGQEARLRCSPMKGHSHVYWYRQLPEEGLKFMVYLQKENIIDESGMPKERFSAEFPKEGPSILRIQQVVRGDSAAYFCASSPPGTGVKGPEAFFGQGTRLTVV.

This clone was detected a few times. This rearrangement joins TRBV6-1 to TRBJ2-7; D possibly corresponds to TRBD1 (6 bases). This CDR3 comprises 12 residues. Germline assignment: CDR1 MNHNS and CDR2 SASEGT. V was cut by 6 bases and J by 3 bases, with 9 bases left in between. CDR3 sequence: CASRDSLYEQYF. The CDR3 nucleotides are TGTGCCAGCAGGGACAGTCTCTACGAGCAGTACTTC.

The chain couples TRBV11-2 to TRBJ2-3, with 12 bases lining up with TRBD1. The V gene end was trimmed by 5 bases and the J gene end by 2 bases; junction bases not matched to a gene: 5. CDR3 length equals 16 residues. CDR1 is SGHAT and CDR2 is FQNNGV in the germline V gene. CDR3 in amino acids: CASSTGTGGYTDTQYF. The CDR3 DNA follows: TGTGCCAGCAGCACTGGGACAGGGGGCTACACAGATACGCAGTATTTT.

Here the CDR3 DNA reads TGTGCCAGCAGGGGACTAGCGGGAGGTACCGAGCAGTACTTC. Protein: CASRGLAGGTEQYF. The V gene is TRBV2, the J gene TRBJ2-7, with TRBD2 matching 15 bases. J lost 6 bases, V lost 6 bases, and 3 bases had no gene match. Germline loops: CDR1 SNHLY, CDR2 FYNNEI. CDR3 length: 14 amino acids. Together with reference TRBV2 and TRBJ2-7, the CDR3 gives the full variable domain: EPEVTQTPSHQVTQMGQEVILRCVPISNHLYFYWYRQILGQKVEFLVSFYNNEISEKSEIFDDQFSVERPDGSNFTLKIRSTKLEDSAMYFCASRGLAGGTEQYFGPGTRLTVT.

This clone showed up just a few times. The chain couples TRBV5-4 to TRBJ1-4, with 9 bases that match TRBD1. CDR3 length equals 15 residues. The junction had 7 bases not matched to a gene; V was cut back by 3 bases and J by 7 bases. The germline V gene encodes CDR1 SGHNT and CDR2 YYREEE (reference sequence). The chain's CDR3 is CASSSGTGMSEKLFF. In DNA form, the CDR3 reads TGTGCCAGCAGCTCGGGGACAGGGATGAGTGAAAAACTGTTTTTT.

This clone showed up just a few times. This chain links TRBV30 with TRBJ2-1; 7 bases are a match to TRBD2. The CDR3 consists of 14 residues. Germline assignment: CDR1 GTSNPN and CDR2 SVGIG (reference sequence). With 0 bases clipped from V and 9 bases from J, the junction kept 8 bases outside the gene matches. The DNA for the CDR3 is TGTGCCTGGAGTGTACTTGGCGGGAGTAGTGAGCAGTTCTTC. It encodes CAWSVLGGSSEQFF.

V usage is TRBV6-6 and J usage is TRBJ2-5, with D hard to call. Germline V gene data show CDR1 as MNHNY and CDR2 as SVGAGI (reference sequence). There are 14 residues in the CDR3. Trimming pared 6 bases from V and 0 bases from J, leaving 11 bases between. CDR3 amino acids: CASSLPGNQETQYF. CDR3 nucleotide sequence: TGTGCCAGCAGCCTCCCAGGCAACCAAGAGACCCAGTACTTC.

This clone occurred a few times. The rearrangement links TRBV6-6 to TRBJ1-2; D might be TRBD1 (6 bases). V gave up 9 bases and J gave up 8 bases, with 13 bases separating them. Germline V lookup: CDR1 MNHNY, CDR2 SVGAGI (reference sequence). There are 11 residues in the CDR3. CDR3 bases: TGTGCCAGTCGGGACACCGGGGGCTACACCTTC. Its protein product is CASRDTGGYTF.

This clone has a handful of counts. V is TRBV11-2 and J is TRBJ2-7, with 8 bases identical to TRBD2. CDR1 is SGHAT, CDR2 FQNNGV, per germline. V was pared by 1 base and J by 3 bases, with 2 bases of the junction left unmatched. CDR3 length equals 14 residues. DNA for the CDR3: TGTGCCAGCAGCTTAGGGCTAGCGGGCTACGAGCAGTACTTC. Translation: CASSLGLAGYEQYF.

In this sample, this clone turned up a few times. This chain connects TRBV11-3 to TRBJ2-5, with a tentative D call TRBD1 (5 bases). The V end lost 5 bases, the J end lost 5 bases, and 18 bases lay between the germline ends. There are 15 residues in the CDR3. Germline CDR1 and CDR2: SGHNT and YENEEA. Here the CDR3 DNA reads TGTGCCAGCAGCGAAGGGGCAGGTGGGCAGGAGACCCAGTACTTC. This sequence encodes CASSEGAGGQETQYF.

The DNA of the CDR3 is TGTGCCAGCAGCACCCAAGGGACAGCCTATGGCTACACCTTC. As protein: CASSTQGTAYGYTF. The V call is TRBV9, the J call TRBJ1-2; 7 nucleotides agree with TRBD1. There are 14 residues in the CDR3. V lost 4 bases to trimming and J lost 4 bases; unmatched junction nucleotides: 7. Germline lookup yields CDR1 SGDLS and CDR2 YYNGEE.

This clone has only a few counts. The gene calls are TRBV4-1 and TRBJ2-1, with D tentatively TRBD1 (6 bases). This CDR3 contains 16 residues. Germline V CDR1 and CDR2: MGHRA, YSYEKL. Between the trimmed V and J ends, which lost 0 bases and 5 bases, there was a span of 14 bases. DNA for the CDR3: TGCGCCAGCAGCCAAGATCCGGCAGGGGCAAACAATGAGCAGTTCTTC. It specifies CASSQDPAGANNEQFF.

This clone has a handful of counts. The rearrangement joins TRBV6-6 to TRBJ2-5; 7 positions agree with TRBD1. CDR3 length: 14 residues. The V gene end was trimmed by 5 bases and the J gene end by 4 bases; junction bases not matched to a gene: 7. Germline V CDR1 and CDR2: MNHNY, SVGAGI (reference sequence). As DNA, the CDR3 is TGTGCCAGCAGTCAGACAGGGAGAGGAGAGACCCAGTACTTC. Protein sequence: CASSQTGRGETQYF.

This chain links TRBV2 with TRBJ1-1, with D perhaps matching TRBD1 (5 bases). This CDR3 contains 12 residues. V was pared by 4 bases and J by 8 bases, with 11 bases between. Germline CDR1 SNHLY, CDR2 FYNNEI. CDR3 protein: CASSGQGGEAFF. The CDR3 nucleotides read TGTGCCAGCAGTGGGCAGGGCGGCGAAGCTTTCTTT.

The chain links TRBV30 to TRBJ2-2, with 7 bases aligning to TRBD2. With 4 bases clipped from V and 0 bases from J, the junction kept 5 bases outside the gene matches. This CDR3 has 15 residues. Germline V gene data show CDR1 as GTSNPN and CDR2 as SVGIG (reference sequence). For the CDR3, the DNA is TGTGCCTGGACTAGGCTAGCGGCGAACACCGGGGAGCTGTTTTTT. It encodes CAWTRLAANTGELFF.

The chain recombines TRBV30 with TRBJ2-2; TRBD2 matches at 14 bases. V lost 3 bases and J lost 2; bases outside the gene matches: 5. Germline loops: CDR1 GTSNPN, CDR2 SVGIG (reference sequence). The CDR3 is made up of 17 amino acids. CDR3 loop: CAWRAGTSGSNTGELFF. For the CDR3, the DNA is TGTGCCTGGAGGGCCGGGACTAGCGGGAGTAACACCGGGGAGCTGTTTTTT.

V usage is TRBV6-6 and J usage is TRBJ2-1, with 10 bases aligning to TRBD2. V shed 8 bases and J 3 bases; nucleotides not matched to a gene: 1. Germline V lookup: CDR1 MNHNY, CDR2 SVGAGI (reference sequence). The CDR3 sequence is 13 residues long. Here the CDR3 DNA reads TGTGCCAGCGGGACTAGCGACTACAATGAGCAGTTCTTC. Translated, it gives CASGTSDYNEQFF.

The CDR3 nucleotides are TGTGCCAGTAGTGACTTCTCCTACGAGCAGTACTTC. Its protein is CASSDFSYEQYF. J is TRBJ2-7 and V is TRBV19; D unresolved. Trimming pared 5 bases from V and 0 bases from J, leaving 5 bases between. The CDR3 spans 12 residues. CDR1 is LNHDA, CDR2 SQIVND, per germline (reference sequence). Drawing the rest from reference TRBV19 and TRBJ2-7, the complete variable domain is DGGITQSPKYLFRKEGQNVTLSCEQNLNHDAMYWYRQDPGQGLRLIYYSQIVNDFQKGDIAEGYSVSREKKESFPLTVTSAQKNPTAFYLCASSDFSYEQYFGPGTRLTVT.

The chain has TRBV6-1 and TRBJ2-7; D is undetermined. Trimming removed 3 bases from V and 9 bases from J, with 12 bases in between. The CDR3 has 12 residues. Germline V gene sequence: CDR1 MNHNS, CDR2 SASEGT. CDR3 loop: CASSERNPRQYF. The DNA of the CDR3 is TGTGCCAGCAGTGAGAGGAATCCGAGGCAGTACTTC.

This clone was found many times. The gene calls are TRBV2 and TRBJ2-1; D is possibly TRBD1 (5 bases). Trimming shortened V by 1 base and J by 9 bases, and 10 bases separated the two germline ends. CDR1 and CDR2 (germline): SNHLY, FYNNEI. The CDR3 is 13 residues long. This chain's CDR3 is CASSEEGVSEQFF. The CDR3 nucleotides are TGTGCCAGCAGTGAAGAAGGGGTCAGTGAGCAGTTCTTC.

The table lists this clone with a few counts. The chain uses TRBV18 and TRBJ1-1; 7 bases match TRBD1. V gave up 3 bases and J gave up 6 bases; unmatched junction bases: 7. The CDR3 runs 14 residues. From germline, CDR1 is KGHSH and CDR2 LQKENI. This CDR3 is CASSPGQSDAEAFF. The CDR3 nucleotides read TGTGCCAGCTCACCGGGACAGTCTGACGCTGAAGCTTTCTTT.

The sample holds a few counts of this clone. This chain connects TRBV2 to TRBJ2-3; 8 nucleotides match TRBD2. CDR1 and CDR2 from the germline V gene are SNHLY and FYNNEI. V gave up 4 bases and J gave up 2 bases; unmatched junction bases: 5. This CDR3 contains 15 residues. Here the CDR3 DNA reads TGTGCCAGCAGTGGCCTAGCGGGTTACACAGATACGCAGTATTTT. As protein: CASSGLAGYTDTQYF.

The rearrangement links TRBV19 to TRBJ1-6, with TRBD1 matching over 9 bases. CDR1 and CDR2 (germline): LNHDA, SQIVND (reference sequence). The V and J ends lost 6 bases and 9 bases, in that order; junction bases with no gene match: 15. The length of the CDR3 is 17 residues. The CDR3 region is CASSTGTGRFFFSPLHF. Written as DNA, the CDR3 is TGTGCCAGTAGCACCGGGACAGGGAGGTTCTTTTTTTCACCCCTCCACTTT.

This clone has just a few counts. The chain couples TRBV11-2 to TRBJ2-5; no reliable D call. The germline V gene has CDR1 SGHAT and CDR2 FQNNGV. Between the trimmed V and J ends, which lost 3 bases and 2 bases, there was a span of 7 bases. This CDR3 comprises 13 residues. CDR3 nucleotide sequence: TGTGCCAGCAGCTTCCGCACTCAAGAGACCCAGTACTTC. Translating it yields CASSFRTQETQYF.

This clone was detected only a few times. V and J are TRBV10-3 and TRBJ1-2, with 8 bases fitting TRBD1. The V gene end was trimmed by 3 bases and the J gene end by 4 bases; junction bases not matched to a gene: 4. The CDR3 consists of 14 residues. The germline gives CDR1 ENHRY, CDR2 SYGVKD. CDR3 loop: CAISDSGGGYGYTF. CDR3 in DNA: TGTGCCATCAGTGATTCAGGGGGCGGCTATGGCTACACCTTC.

The V gene is TRBV5-1, the J gene TRBJ1-2; D gene unclear. Germline loops: CDR1 SGHRS, CDR2 YFSETQ. Trimming shortened V by 0 bases and J by 2 bases, and 5 bases separated the two germline ends. This CDR3 has 13 residues. The DNA of the CDR3 is TGCGCCAGCAGCTTGGACACGAACTATGGCTACACCTTC. Protein: CASSLDTNYGYTF.

The genes are TRBV7-2 and TRBJ2-1; D ambiguous. In germline, CDR1 is SGHTA, CDR2 FQGNSA. The V end lost 1 base, the J end lost 5 bases, and 6 bases lay between the germline ends. This CDR3 is 13 amino acids long. The CDR3 DNA follows: TGTGCCAGCAGCTTAGGGCAGAACAATGAGCAGTTCTTC. As protein: CASSLGQNNEQFF.

V usage is TRBV30 and J usage is TRBJ2-2; no clear D gene. The CDR3 totals 11 residues. Germline CDR1 reads GTSNPN; CDR2 reads SVGIG (reference sequence). With 4 bases removed from V and 6 bases from J, the gap between germline ends came to 6 bases. CDR3 nucleotides: TGTGCCTGGACGTTCTCCGGGGAGCTGTTTTTT. This sequence encodes CAWTFSGELFF.

This rearrangement joins TRBV4-1 to TRBJ2-7; weak D call: TRBD2 (6 bases). Germline V gene lookup returns CDR1 MGHRA and CDR2 YSYEKL. This CDR3 is built from 16 residues. Trimming took 4 bases from V and 2 from J, leaving 18 bases between them. The CDR3 region has the DNA TGCGCCAGCAGCCGGGACCGAGGCGGGGCGACCTACGAGCAGTACTTC. Residues: CASSRDRGGATYEQYF.

The gene calls are TRBV29-1 and TRBJ2-2; D unclear. Trimming pared 1 base from V and 1 base from J, leaving 7 bases between. The CDR3 runs to 14 residues. Germline loops: CDR1 SQVTM, CDR2 ANQGSEA. In DNA form, the CDR3 reads TGCAGCGTTGAAGCAGTCTTGAACACCGGGGAGCTGTTTTTT. It translates to CSVEAVLNTGELFF.

This clone was seen a few times. The chain employs TRBV5-1 and TRBJ2-5, with D maybe TRBD2 (7 bases). Trimming pared 4 bases from V and 5 bases from J, leaving 18 bases between. From germline, CDR1 is SGHRS and CDR2 YFSETQ. There are 15 residues in the CDR3. CDR3 loop: CASSAGATGLETQYF. The CDR3, as DNA: TGCGCCAGCAGCGCGGGGGCCACGGGGTTGGAGACCCAGTACTTC.